The TCR beta chain described here comes from a study of blood T cell repertoires in COVID-19. The V gene end was trimmed by 5 bases and the J gene end by 4 bases; junction bases not matched to a gene: 6. This CDR3 contains 14 residues. CDR1 and CDR2 (germline): SGHNT, YYREEE (reference sequence). Generated by immunoSEQ multiplex PCR, the TCRdb table keeps only in-frame clones and is missing some. The repertoire has under 200,000 clones, 70% to 90% of them found once; the top ten carry 0.9% to 0.95%. This chain links TRBV5-4 with TRBJ2-7, with TRBD2 matching 10 bases. The sequenced sample was peripheral blood. The sequence was collected from a man in his 60s with COVID-19, enrolled during active disease. CDR3 protein: CASRPLAGDYEQYF. CDR3 in DNA: TGTGCCAGCAGGCCGCTAGCGGGAGATTACGAGCAGTACTTC.